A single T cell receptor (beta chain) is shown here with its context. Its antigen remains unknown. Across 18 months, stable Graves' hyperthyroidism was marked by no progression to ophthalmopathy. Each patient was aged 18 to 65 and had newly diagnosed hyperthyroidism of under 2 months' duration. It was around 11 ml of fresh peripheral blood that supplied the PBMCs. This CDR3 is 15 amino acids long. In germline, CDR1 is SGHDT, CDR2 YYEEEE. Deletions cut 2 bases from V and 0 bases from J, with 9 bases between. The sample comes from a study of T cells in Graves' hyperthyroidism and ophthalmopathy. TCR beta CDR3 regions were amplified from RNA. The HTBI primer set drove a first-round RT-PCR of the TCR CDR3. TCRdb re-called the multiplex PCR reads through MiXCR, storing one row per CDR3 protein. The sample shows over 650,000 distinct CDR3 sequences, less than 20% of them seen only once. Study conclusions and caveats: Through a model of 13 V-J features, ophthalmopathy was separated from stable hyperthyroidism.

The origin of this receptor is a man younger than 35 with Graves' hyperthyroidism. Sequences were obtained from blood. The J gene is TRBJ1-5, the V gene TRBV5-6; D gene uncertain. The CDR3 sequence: CASSFGVRSNQPQHF. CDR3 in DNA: TGTGCCAGCAGCTTCGGGGTCCGTAGCAATCAGCCCCAGCATTTT.